This TCR beta chain emerged from a study of beta chain features in type 1 diabetes (dated by TCRdb to 2016 to 2019). Some background on the complete study: No differences in mean age, gender distribution, total cell number or subset yield were found between patients and healthy donors. A total of some 100,000,000 sorted cells were examined across all samples, and a strong correlation was observed between cell number per subset and RNA yield. The study compared TCRB repertoires of sorted circulating CD4+ T cell subsets between recently diagnosed type 1 diabetes patients and matched healthy donors. Whereas all 30 or so donors provided naive and central memory subsets, regulatory and stem cell-like memory subsets were isolated from just 8 patients and about 8 healthy donors.

Each donor gave one peripheral blood draw, averaging approximately 0.11 L, which was collected into heparinised tubes. A BD FACSAria II was used to sort naive, central memory, regulatory and stem cell-like memory CD4+ T cells with a panel that included CD45RO, CCR7, CD25, CD127, CD95 and CD27. A purity above 98% was achieved for all sorted populations. PBMCs were separated immediately by Lymphoprep density gradient centrifugation and were stained directly, without being cultured. To minimize batch effects, samples were stained and sorted in pairs, one healthy donor with one patient per experiment. A note on this clone: There is no known antigen for this receptor. Base qualities are not provided; no much larger clone lies one nucleotide away.

All of the isolated RNA was reverse transcribed with the High Capacity cDNA Reverse Transcription Kit, so expressed TCRB transcripts were sequenced. Deep immunoSEQ sequencing was performed on naive, central memory and regulatory T cell samples, with an average of roughly 3.6 million total reads per sample. After sorted cells were lysed in RLT buffer, RNA was extracted with DNase-treated RNeasy Micro or Mini kits, with the choice depending on cell number. To prevent cross-contamination, each cell subset was processed individually, whereas patient and healthy donor samples were processed jointly. The immunoSEQ multiplex PCR was used to amplify TCRB sequences from cDNA, yielding 87-bp fragments that span the CDR3 region. The amplicons were sequenced using the Illumina HiSeq platform. Regarding the original processing steps: Synthetic template baselines were used to correct PCR bias computationally, reads within Hamming distance 2 were collapsed, and singletons that could not be merged were discarded. By aligning reads against IMGT, V, D and J genes, CDR3 length, and insertions or deletions at six rearrangement sites were assigned. Clonotype counts were normalized to sorted cell number within each subset before computing true diversity and Gini coefficients with the tcR R package. The overlap coefficient, calculated on TCRB nucleotide sequences, was used to measure repertoire sharing. As a proxy for the pre-selection repertoire, out-of-frame TCRB sequences from naive cells were analyzed. Entries here come from immuneACCESS through TCRdb and include only in-frame sequences with V and J called. Some clones fail to appear in such tables; in the studies checked, an unresolved V gene covers under half of the shortfall, and the cause of the remainder is unknown. Clone size and V and J calls were adopted from that table, with D and trimming inferred from the DNA. Across this sample there are under 300,000 clones, with roughly 13% seen only once. Clones ranked in the top ten supply roughly 0.019% of the sample.

The investigation overall reported the following: Naive, central memory and regulatory TCRB repertoires appeared to be more similar among patients than among healthy donors. Because cDNA rather than genomic DNA was sequenced, highly expressing activated cells could have been over-represented, although no difference in activation and CD3 levels was found between groups. Fewer insertions and more nucleotide deletions at VDJ recombination sites were observed in patients with type 1 diabetes, implying thymic rearrangement abnormalities. In all four CD4+ subsets, TCRB CDR3 length was moderately but significantly shorter in type 1 diabetes patients. PCR might favor shorter templates, but patient and control samples were amplified and corrected together, so any skew would affect both groups equally. Only small numbers of individuals were included in the HLA sub-analyses, which left unresolved whether HLA type had any influence on TCRB rearrangement.

Trimming accounts for 6 bases at V and 5 bases at J, while the number of junction bases matched to no gene is 12. From the germline V gene (reference sequence), CDR1 is MNHEY and CDR2 is SMNVEV. The CDR3 numbers 16 residues from cysteine through phenylalanine. Only CDR3 DNA is held: 48 bases, read in frame from base 1. The receptor chain draws on TRBV27 and TRBJ2-1; a stretch of 8 junction bases matches TRBD2. The source is a young man with type 1 diabetes. Sequenced input: naive CD4+ T cells from blood. This sample's cell subset or site label indicates: true naive CD4+ T cells. The DNA reads as follows: TGTGCCAGCAGCTGGGATCAGCGGGGGACGGACAATGAGCAGTTCTTC. It translates as CASSWDQRGTDNEQFF.